Listed here are 20 T cell receptor beta chains from one sample, sequenced in a study of radiotherapy plus CTLA-4 blockade in lung cancer. The repertoire was sequenced with immunoSEQ multiplex PCR; TCRdb's copy has only in-frame clones and lacks some. The sample includes roughly 90,000 clones, less than 80% of them seen just once. Sample: peripheral blood, taken from a patient treated with radiotherapy plus ipilimumab. The receptors shown here come from a human donor with non-small cell lung cancer that progressed on radiotherapy plus ipilimumab.

The rearrangement links TRBV20-1 to TRBJ1-2; D may be TRBD1 (5 bases). The V end lost 6 bases, the J end lost 8 bases, and 13 bases lay between the germline ends. Germline CDR1 and CDR2: DFQATT and SNEGSKA (reference sequence). This CDR3 region has 11 residues. The CDR3: CSAVGLKGYTF. Written as DNA, the CDR3 is TGCAGTGCGGTGGGACTTAAGGGCTACACCTTC.

The chain uses TRBV21-1 and TRBJ2-2; the D call of TRBD2 is as the table states it, not checked on the DNA. TRBV21-1 is described as a pseudogene. The CDR3 loop spans 17 amino acids. The CDR3 sequence: CASSKAGGGLITGELFF. The CDR3 DNA is TGTGCCAGCAGCAAAGCCGGGGGAGGGCTAATAACCGGGGAGCTGTTTTTT.

The V and J genes are TRBV2 and TRBJ2-5, with 9 bases matching TRBD2. The CDR3 length is 16 residues. V dropped 1 base and J dropped 5; count of bases not matched to a gene: 8. In germline, CDR1 is SNHLY, CDR2 FYNNEI. The CDR3 bases are TGTGCCAGCAGTGAAGTTGCTAGCGGGGTGTGGGAGACCCAGTACTTC. It specifies CASSEVASGVWETQYF.

The genes are TRBV28 and TRBJ1-6; D is undetermined. Germline values: CDR1 MDHEN, CDR2 SYDVKM. Trimming removed 5 bases from V and 2 bases from J, with 16 bases in between. CDR3 length: 17 residues. The CDR3 DNA follows: TGTGCCAGCAGTCAATCCTCAGCAGAGACCTATAATTCACCCCTCCACTTT. Translating it yields CASSQSSAETYNSPLHF.

The chain is built from TRBV5-4 and TRBJ1-4; D gene unclear. The CDR3 has 13 amino acids. Deletions cut 4 bases from V and 0 bases from J, with 4 bases between. CDR1 and CDR2 from the germline V gene are SGHNT and YYREEE (reference sequence). CDR3 DNA: TGTGCCAGCAGCCCAGCAACTAATGAAAAACTGTTTTTT. Residues: CASSPATNEKLFF.

This chain uses TRBV6-5 with TRBJ2-4; a possible D gene is TRBD1 (6 bases). V was clipped by 5 bases and J by 4 bases, with 9 bases between them. This CDR3 comprises 13 residues. Germline values: CDR1 MNHEY, CDR2 SVGAGI. CDR3 sequence: CASSIGQKNIQYF. In nucleotides, the CDR3 is TGTGCCAGCAGTATCGGACAGAAAAACATTCAGTACTTC.

This clone was observed a handful of times. V usage is TRBV5-4 and J usage is TRBJ2-3, with TRBD1 matching over 8 bases. Germline V gives CDR1 SGHNT, CDR2 YYREEE (reference sequence). Trimming at V came to 1 base and at J to 9 bases, leaving 13 bases not matched to a gene. The length of the CDR3 is 16 residues. The CDR3 here is CASSLSDRGLLGTQYF. The CDR3 nucleotides are TGTGCCAGCAGCTTGAGCGACAGGGGCCTGCTTGGCACGCAGTATTTT.

The CDR3 loop is CASSPSRGYNSPLHF. DNA of the CDR3: TGTGCCAGCAGTCCTTCTCGGGGTTATAATTCACCCCTCCACTTT. This chain connects TRBV27 to TRBJ1-6; D not certain. The CDR3 has 15 amino acids. CDR1 is MNHEY, CDR2 SMNVEV, per germline (reference sequence). Trimming shortened V by 5 bases and J by 4 bases, and 12 bases separated the two germline ends.

The chain joins TRBV6-1 to TRBJ2-1; 11 bases map to TRBD2. The CDR3 extends over 14 amino acids. Germline values: CDR1 MNHNS, CDR2 SASEGT. Trimming cost V 7 bases and J 6 bases; bases outside gene matches: 5. The CDR3 DNA follows: TGTGCCAGCAAAGCTAGCGGGAGGTTCAATGAGCAGTTCTTC. Residues: CASKASGRFNEQFF.

The genes are TRBV18 and TRBJ1-5; possible D gene TRBD1, 5 bases. This CDR3 has 14 residues. Germline assignment: CDR1 KGHSH and CDR2 LQKENI. The V end lost 5 bases, the J end lost 3 bases, and 11 bases lay between the germline ends. For the CDR3, the DNA is TGTGCCAGCTCAACGGGACGGAACAATCAGCCCCAGCATTTT. It specifies CASSTGRNNQPQHF.

The chain links TRBV7-9 to TRBJ2-5; weak D call: TRBD1 (5 bases). Per germline, CDR1 SEHNR and CDR2 FQNEAQ (reference sequence). V lost 1 base and J 2 bases, leaving 8 bases between the germline ends. The CDR3 consists of 14 residues. The CDR3: CASSLVDSQETQYF. The CDR3 coding sequence is TGTGCCAGCAGCTTAGTAGACAGTCAAGAGACCCAGTACTTC. Full variable domain (rest looked up from reference TRBV7-9 and TRBJ2-5): DTGVSQNPRHKITKRGQNVTFRCDPISEHNRLYWYRQTLGQGPEFLTYFQNEAQLEKSRLLSDRFSAERPKGSFSTLEIQRTEQGDSAMYLCASSLVDSQETQYFGPGTRLLVL.

J is TRBJ2-3 and V is TRBV5-4; the match to TRBD2 covers 7 bases. Germline CDR1 and CDR2: SGHNT and YYREEE (reference sequence). CDR3 length: 16 amino acids. J lost 0 bases, V lost 4 bases, and 8 bases had no gene match. DNA for the CDR3: TGTGCCAGCAGCATAAGACTAGCTTCTAGCACAGATACGCAGTATTTT. Its protein is CASSIRLASSTDTQYF.

V is TRBV7-6 and J is TRBJ1-1, with D hard to call. With 1 base removed from V and 0 bases from J, the gap between germline ends came to 9 bases. The CDR3 runs 15 residues. CDR1 is SGHVS and CDR2 is FNYEAQ in the germline V gene. CDR3 amino acids: CASSLGAGMNTEAFF. The CDR3 DNA reads as TGTGCCAGCAGCTTAGGTGCGGGCATGAACACTGAAGCTTTCTTT.

The genes are TRBV7-2 and TRBJ2-1; 11 bases line up with TRBD1. The V gene's germline CDR1 is SGHTA and CDR2 FQGNSA. Trimming cost V 4 bases and J 8 bases; bases outside gene matches: 7. CDR3 length equals 15 residues. The CDR3 reads CASSSAPGQGDEQFF. As DNA, the CDR3 is TGTGCCAGCAGCTCCGCCCCGGGACAGGGGGATGAGCAGTTCTTC. Together with reference TRBV7-2 and TRBJ2-1, the CDR3 gives the full variable domain: GAGVSQSPSNKVTEKGKDVELRCDPISGHTALYWYRQSLGQGLEFLIYFQGNSAPDKSGLPSDRFSAERTGGSVSTLTIQRTQQEDSAVYLCASSSAPGQGDEQFFGPGTRLTVL.

This chain connects TRBV5-1 to TRBJ1-3; D gene uncertain. V dropped 0 bases and J dropped 2 bases, with 9 bases sitting between them. The length of the CDR3 is 15 residues. Germline CDR1 SGHRS, CDR2 YFSETQ. For the CDR3, the DNA is TGCGCCAGCAGCTTGGACAGTGAGACTGGAAACACCATATATTTT. It codes for CASSLDSETGNTIYF.

This sequence joins TRBV6-5 and TRBJ1-1; TRBD1 agrees at 7 bases. Germline values: CDR1 MNHEY, CDR2 SVGAGI. V shed 6 bases, J shed 5 bases, and the junction held 9 bases outside the gene matches. This CDR3 is built from 14 residues. CDR3 sequence (DNA): TGTGCCAGCAGATATACAGGGGCAGGGACTGAAGCTTTCTTT. Translating gives CASRYTGAGTEAFF.

J is TRBJ1-6 and V is TRBV7-9; D is possibly TRBD1 (5 bases). The CDR3 loop spans 15 amino acids. V lost 7 bases and J 9 bases, leaving 19 bases between the germline ends. The germline V gene has CDR1 SEHNR and CDR2 FQNEAQ (reference sequence). The CDR3 loop is CASTLGGQGVSPLHF. The CDR3 DNA sequence: TGTGCCAGCACCCTGGGCGGACAAGGGGTTTCACCCCTCCACTTT.

The chain has TRBV9 and TRBJ2-1; unclear D gene. V was trimmed by 3 bases and J by 0 bases, leaving 16 bases between them. This CDR3 has 17 amino acids. Germline V gene lookup returns CDR1 SGDLS and CDR2 YYNGEE. CDR3 sequence reads: CASSGLGQASSYNEQFF. The CDR3 DNA sequence: TGTGCCAGCAGCGGCTTAGGGCAGGCGTCCTCCTACAATGAGCAGTTCTTC. The full variable domain, rest sourced from reference TRBV9 and TRBJ2-1, is DSGVTQTPKHLITATGQRVTLRCSPRSGDLSVYWYQQSLDQGLQFLIQYYNGEERAKGNILERFSAQQFPDLHSELNLSSLELGDSALYFCASSGLGQASSYNEQFFGPGTRLTVL.

In its sample, this clone was seen once. This chain's CDR3 is CSVAVVNEQFF. Here the CDR3 DNA reads TGCAGCGTCGCGGTCGTCAATGAGCAGTTCTTC. V gene TRBV29-1 combines with J gene TRBJ2-1, with D unclear. CDR1 is SQVTM, CDR2 ANQGSEA, per germline. V was clipped by 6 bases and J by 6 bases, with 9 bases between them. There are 11 residues in the CDR3.

The rearrangement uses TRBV7-9 and TRBJ2-2; 9 bases align to TRBD2. Germline CDR1 reads SEHNR; CDR2 reads FQNEAQ (reference sequence). This CDR3 is built from 17 residues. After removal of 1 base from V and 1 base from J, the junction contained 4 bases not matched to a gene. CDR3 amino acids: CASSLVLAGVNTGELFF. The CDR3 region has the DNA TGTGCCAGCAGCTTAGTCTTAGCGGGGGTGAACACCGGGGAGCTGTTTTTT.